This TCR beta chain was sequenced during a study of response to subunit inactivated influenza vaccine. Study-wide points: Authors suggested that a seasonal influenza vaccination recruits few new T cells each time.

TCRdb recomputed calls from the RT-PCR reads with MiXCR, one row per CDR3 protein. This table has about 500,000 distinct CDR3 sequences, 15% to 20% appearing once. This clonotype appeared a few times. No antigen is known for it. Losses at the gene ends were 3 bases for V and 0 bases for J; bases not matched to a gene: 7. CDR1 is MGHRA, CDR2 YSYEKL, per germline. The CDR3 has 18 amino acids. The sequence was collected from a man between 50 and 69 years old who received an inactivated influenza vaccine. The chain uses TRBV4-1 and TRBJ2-6; 8 nucleotides match TRBD1. The specimen comprised CD4+ T cells sorted from PBMCs, sampled about 24 months after vaccination. CDR3 sequence (DNA): TGCGCCAGCAGCCAGCTCGAACAGGGGGGCTCTGGGGCCAACGTCCTGACTTTC. This codes for CASSQLEQGGSGANVLTF.